The TCR beta chain under discussion was sequenced for a study of blood T cell repertoires in COVID-19. Whole-study context: Italy, Spain and the United States were the sources of the convalescent and acute COVID-19 samples. PBMCs, B-cell-depleted T cells, or T cells provided the cDNA or gDNA that made up the material.

Germline V gene sequence: CDR1 MNHEY, CDR2 SMNVEV (reference sequence). CDR3 size: 16 residues. V was pared by 4 bases and J by 3 bases, with 16 bases between. Method: immunoSEQ multiplex PCR; TCRdb's copy keeps in-frame clones and lacks some. The sample shows 150,000 or so clones, 75% to 90% of them seen only once. Within 2 weeks of study entry, exposed participants had contacted a PCR-confirmed or clinician-diagnosed COVID-19 case. The rearrangement uses TRBV27 and TRBJ1-5; the D gene is possibly TRBD1 (6 bases). The sequence came from a woman in her thirties or forties who had been exposed to COVID-19. The specimen sequenced was PBMCs or T cells enriched from blood (not recorded which). The CDR3 here is CASSSRTAGSNQPQHF. CDR3 nucleotide sequence: TGTGCCAGCAGTTCCCGGACAGCAGGTTCCAATCAGCCCCAGCATTTT.